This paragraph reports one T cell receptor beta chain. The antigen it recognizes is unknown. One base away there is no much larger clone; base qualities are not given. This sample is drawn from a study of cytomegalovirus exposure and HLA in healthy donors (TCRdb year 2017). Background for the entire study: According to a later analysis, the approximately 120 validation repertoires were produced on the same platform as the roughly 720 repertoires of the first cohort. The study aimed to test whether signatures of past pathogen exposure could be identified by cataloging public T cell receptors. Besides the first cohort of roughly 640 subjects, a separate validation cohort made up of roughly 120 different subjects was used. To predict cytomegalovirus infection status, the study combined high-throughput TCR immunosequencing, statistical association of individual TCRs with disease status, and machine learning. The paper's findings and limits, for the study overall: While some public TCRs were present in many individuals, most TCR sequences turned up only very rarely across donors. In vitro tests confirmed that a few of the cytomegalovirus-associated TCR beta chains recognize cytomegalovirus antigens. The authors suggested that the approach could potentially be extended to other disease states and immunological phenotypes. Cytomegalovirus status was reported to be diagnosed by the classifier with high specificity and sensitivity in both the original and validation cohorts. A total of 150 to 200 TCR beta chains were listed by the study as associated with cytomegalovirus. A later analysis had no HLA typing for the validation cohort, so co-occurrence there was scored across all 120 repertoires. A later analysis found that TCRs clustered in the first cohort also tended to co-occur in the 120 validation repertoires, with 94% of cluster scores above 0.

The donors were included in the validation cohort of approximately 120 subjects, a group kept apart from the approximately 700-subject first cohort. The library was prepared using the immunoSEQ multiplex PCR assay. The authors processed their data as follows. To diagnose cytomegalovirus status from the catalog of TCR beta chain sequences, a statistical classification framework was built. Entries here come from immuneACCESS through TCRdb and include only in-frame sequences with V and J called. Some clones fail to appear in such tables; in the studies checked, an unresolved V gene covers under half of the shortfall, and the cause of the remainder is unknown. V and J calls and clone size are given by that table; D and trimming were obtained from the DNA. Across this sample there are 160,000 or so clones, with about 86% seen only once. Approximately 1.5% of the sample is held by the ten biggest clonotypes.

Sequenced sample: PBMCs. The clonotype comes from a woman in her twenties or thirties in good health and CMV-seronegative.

Read as DNA, the sequence is TGTGCCAGCAGCACCCAGAGGACAAAGAACACTGAAGCTTTCTTT. This codes for CASSTQRTKNTEAFF. The sequence joins TRBV7-6 to TRBJ1-1; TRBD1 is possibly the D segment (5 matching bases). Based on the germline V gene, the CDR1 and CDR2 sequences are SGHVS and FNYEAQ. The CDR3 runs 15 amino acids, cysteine and phenylalanine included. Just CDR3 DNA is preserved here, 45 bases in frame from base 1. The junction carries 14 bases between V and J, which are trimmed by 5 bases and 1 base respectively.